These T cell receptor beta chains were read from a single sample in a study of cytomegalovirus exposure and HLA in healthy donors. Here immunoSEQ multiplex PCR was the method, and the copy in TCRdb shows in-frame clones only, minus some. The table includes about 130,000 clones, 65% to 80% detected once. The sequenced material came from PBMCs. These receptors originate from a man aged 40-55 years in good health and CMV-seronegative. Both conserved end residues are part of each CDR3. The order of the fields is clone size, V gene, J gene, D gene, CDR3 protein, CDR3 DNA. A D gene is named only where the DNA matches it firmly. Clone sizes are given selectively: once, few, many, or a class where the clone is expanded.

NA	TRBV29-1	TRBJ2-7	NA	CSVEDQGTYEQYF	TGCAGCGTTGAAGATCAGGGAACCTACGAGCAGTACTTC
NA	TRBV28	TRBJ2-3	NA	CASTALQGGDTQYF	TGTGCCAGCACCGCCCTGCAGGGGGGAGATACGCAGTATTTT
NA	TRBV10-3	TRBJ2-7	TRBD1	CAISESGPGDWWTGIYEQYF	TGTGCCATCAGTGAGTCGGGGCCGGGCGATTGGTGGACAGGTATATACGAGCAGTACTTC
NA	TRBV7-2	TRBJ2-1	NA	CASSLSRDNEQFF	TGTGCCAGCAGTTTGAGCCGTGACAATGAGCAGTTCTTC
once	TRBV6-5	TRBJ2-1	NA	CASSYNHGPYNEQFF	TGTGCCAGCAGTTACAACCATGGCCCCTACAATGAGCAGTTCTTC
NA	TRBV6-5	TRBJ1-1	NA	CASLDGGQGGTEAFF	TGTGCCAGTCTAGACGGGGGGCAGGGAGGCACTGAAGCTTTCTTT
NA	TRBV11-2	TRBJ2-7	NA	CASSLDPAGYEQYF	TGTGCCAGCAGCTTAGATCCAGCGGGTTACGAGCAGTACTTC
NA	TRBV4-2	TRBJ1-2	NA	CASSQPNDRAGYGYTF	TGTGCCAGCAGCCAACCCAATGATCGGGCGGGGTATGGCTACACCTTC
NA	TRBV19	TRBJ2-3	TRBD2	CASKGSGGRGTQYF	TGTGCCAGTAAGGGGAGCGGAGGGAGGGGTACGCAGTATTTT
once	TRBV2	TRBJ1-3	NA	CASTGGYSGNTIYF	TGTGCCAGCACCGGGGGATACTCTGGAAACACCATATATTTT
few	TRBV27	TRBJ2-1	TRBD2	CAGKNGGAINYNEQFF	TGTGCCGGCAAGAACGGGGGGGCCATCAACTACAATGAGCAGTTCTTC
NA	TRBV28	TRBJ1-5	NA	CASSLAGEGSNQPQHF	TGTGCCAGCAGTTTGGCCGGGGAGGGAAGCAATCAGCCCCAGCATTTT
NA	TRBV7-2	TRBJ2-2	NA	CASSLVQQGNTGELFF	TGTGCCAGCAGCTTAGTGCAACAGGGGAACACCGGGGAGCTGTTTTTT
NA	TRBV29-1	TRBJ2-3	TRBD2	CSVSGTSGLTSTDTQYF	TGCAGCGTTTCCGGGACTAGCGGATTAACTAGCACAGATACGCAGTATTTT
NA	TRBV7-9	TRBJ2-7	TRBD2	CASSLTSASSYEQYF	TGTGCCAGCAGCTTAACTAGCGCGAGCTCCTACGAGCAGTACTTC
NA	TRBV5-4	TRBJ1-3	NA	CASSFGQGNSGNTIYF	TGTGCCAGCAGCTTTGGCCAGGGGAACTCTGGAAACACCATATATTTT
NA	TRBV15	TRBJ2-7	TRBD1	CATSGDRTGYEQYF	TGTGCCACCAGCGGGGACAGGACAGGCTACGAGCAGTACTTC
once	TRBV9	TRBJ2-7	TRBD2	CASSVGRLAGVYEQYF	TGTGCCAGCAGCGTAGGTCGGCTAGCGGGAGTCTACGAGCAGTACTTC
NA	TRBV6-6	TRBJ1-6	NA	CASSYVRGLNSPLHF	TGTGCCAGCAGTTACGTAAGAGGTTTGAATTCACCCCTCCACTTT
NA	TRBV6-5	TRBJ2-7	NA	CASSYAVNYEQYF	TGTGCCAGCAGTTACGCGGTCAACTACGAGCAGTACTTC
NA	TRBV2	TRBJ2-5	NA	CASSELRETQYF	TGTGCCAGCAGTGAACTACGGGAGACCCAGTACTTC
NA	TRBV11-3	TRBJ2-5	TRBD2	CASSPGGASETQYF	TGTGCCAGCAGCCCGGGGGGGGCAAGTGAGACCCAGTACTTC
once	TRBV5-5	TRBJ2-7	TRBD2	CASSYGSGSGYEQYF	TGTGCCAGCAGCTATGGTAGCGGGAGTGGGTACGAGCAGTACTTC
NA	TRBV5-4	TRBJ2-7	NA	CASSSGVGSYEQYF	TGTGCCAGCAGCTCGGGAGTAGGGTCCTACGAGCAGTACTTC
many	TRBV6-6	TRBJ1-1	NA	CASSTRQSNMNTEAFF	TGTGCCAGCAGTACCCGACAGTCAAATATGAACACTGAAGCTTTCTTT
NA	TRBV5-6	TRBJ1-5	TRBD1	CASSAGGNSGQPQHF	TGTGCCAGCAGCGCAGGGGGCAATAGCGGTCAGCCCCAGCATTTT